This record looks at one T cell receptor (beta chain) sequence and its context. The antigen remains undetermined. This record belongs to a study of shared clonotypes between healthy human individuals. General study findings and limits: What naive subsets generally showed was a larger estimated richness than memory subsets showed.

CDR1 and CDR2 from the germline V gene are SEHNR and FQNEAQ (reference sequence). This CDR3 spans 14 amino acids. With 1 base removed from V and 4 bases from J, the gap between germline ends came to 11 bases. Across several immunoSEQ plates, the genomic DNA of each subset was split evenly. Method: immunoSEQ multiplex PCR; TCRdb's copy keeps in-frame clones and lacks some. The sample records about 2.5 million clones, around 92% being singletons. This TCR came from a man between 18 and 35 years old in good health. Some clones in this sample may be carry-over from other donors' samples. The chain recombines TRBV7-9 with TRBJ2-7; D gene uncertain. The sample was naive CD4+ T cells from PBMCs. Specified subset: CD45RA+ positively selected. CDR3 in amino acids: CASSLGWGGYEQYF. CDR3 in DNA: TGTGCCAGCAGCTTAGGTTGGGGTGGATACGAGCAGTACTTC.